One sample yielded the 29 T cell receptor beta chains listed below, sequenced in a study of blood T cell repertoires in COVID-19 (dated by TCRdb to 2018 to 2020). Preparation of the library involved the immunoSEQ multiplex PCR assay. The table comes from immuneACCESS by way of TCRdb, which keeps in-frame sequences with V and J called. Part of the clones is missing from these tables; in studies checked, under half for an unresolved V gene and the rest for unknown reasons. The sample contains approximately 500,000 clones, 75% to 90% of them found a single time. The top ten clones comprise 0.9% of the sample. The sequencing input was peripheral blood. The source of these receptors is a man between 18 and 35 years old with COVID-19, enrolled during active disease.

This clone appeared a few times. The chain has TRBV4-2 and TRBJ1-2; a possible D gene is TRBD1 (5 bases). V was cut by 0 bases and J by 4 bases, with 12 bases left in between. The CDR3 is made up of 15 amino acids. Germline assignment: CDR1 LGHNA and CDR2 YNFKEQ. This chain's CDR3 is CASSQDLRGTYGYTF. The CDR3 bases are TGTGCCAGCAGCCAAGATCTGCGGGGGACCTATGGCTACACCTTC.

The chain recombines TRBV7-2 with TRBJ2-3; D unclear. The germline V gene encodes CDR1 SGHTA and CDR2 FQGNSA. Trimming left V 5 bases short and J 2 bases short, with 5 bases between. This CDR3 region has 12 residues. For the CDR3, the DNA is TGTGCCAGCAGCCACTTCACAGATACGCAGTATTTT. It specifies CASSHFTDTQYF.

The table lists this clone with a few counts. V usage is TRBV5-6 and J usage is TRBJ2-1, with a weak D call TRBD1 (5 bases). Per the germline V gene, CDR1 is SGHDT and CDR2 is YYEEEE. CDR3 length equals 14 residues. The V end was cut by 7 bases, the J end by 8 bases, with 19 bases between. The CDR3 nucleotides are TGTGCCAGCTTTAGGGGCGGTATTGAGGATGAGCAGTTCTTC. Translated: CASFRGGIEDEQFF.

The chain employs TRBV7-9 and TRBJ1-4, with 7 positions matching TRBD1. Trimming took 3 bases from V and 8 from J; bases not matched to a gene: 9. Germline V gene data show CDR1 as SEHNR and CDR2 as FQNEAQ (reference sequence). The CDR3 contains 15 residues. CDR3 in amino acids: CASSLRTGQWEKLFF. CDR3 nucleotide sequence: TGTGCCAGCAGCTTGAGGACAGGACAGTGGGAAAAACTGTTTTTT.

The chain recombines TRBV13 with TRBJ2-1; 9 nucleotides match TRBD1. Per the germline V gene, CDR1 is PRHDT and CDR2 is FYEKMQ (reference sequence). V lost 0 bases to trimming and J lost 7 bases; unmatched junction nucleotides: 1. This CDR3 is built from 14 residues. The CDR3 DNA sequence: TGTGCCAGCAGCTTAGGGACAGGGGGTAATGAGCAGTTCTTC. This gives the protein CASSLGTGGNEQFF. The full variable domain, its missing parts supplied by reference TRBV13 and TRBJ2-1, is AAGVIQSPRHLIKEKRETATLKCYPIPRHDTVYWYQQGPGQDPQFLISFYEKMQSDKGSIPDRFSAQQFSDYHSELNMSSLELGDSALYFCASSLGTGGNEQFFGPGTRLTVL.

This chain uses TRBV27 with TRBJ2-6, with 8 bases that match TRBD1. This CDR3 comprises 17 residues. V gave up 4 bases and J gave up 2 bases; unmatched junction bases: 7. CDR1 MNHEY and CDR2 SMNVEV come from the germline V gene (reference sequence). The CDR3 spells CASSSYPTGAGANVLTF. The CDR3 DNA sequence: TGTGCCAGCAGTTCTTACCCGACAGGGGCTGGGGCCAACGTCCTGACTTTC.

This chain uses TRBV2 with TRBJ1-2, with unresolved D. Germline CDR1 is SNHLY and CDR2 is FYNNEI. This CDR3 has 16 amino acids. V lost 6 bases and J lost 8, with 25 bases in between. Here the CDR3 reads CASSEGLFYPLQGYTF. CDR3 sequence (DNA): TGTGCCAGCAGCGAGGGCCTATTTTACCCATTGCAAGGCTACACCTTC.

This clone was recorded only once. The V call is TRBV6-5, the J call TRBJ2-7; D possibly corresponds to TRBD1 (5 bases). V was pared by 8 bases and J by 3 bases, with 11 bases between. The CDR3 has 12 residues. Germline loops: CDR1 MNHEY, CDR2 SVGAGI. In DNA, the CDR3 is TGTGCCAGCCAGGGTTGGGGCTACGAGCAGTACTTC. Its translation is CASQGWGYEQYF.

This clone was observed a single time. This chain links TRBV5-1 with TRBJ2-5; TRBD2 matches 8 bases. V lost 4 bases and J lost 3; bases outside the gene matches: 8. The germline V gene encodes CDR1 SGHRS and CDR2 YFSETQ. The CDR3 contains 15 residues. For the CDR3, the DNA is TGCGCCAGCAGCCAACTCGTCGGGGGGGAAGAGACCCAGTACTTC. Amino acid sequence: CASSQLVGGEETQYF.

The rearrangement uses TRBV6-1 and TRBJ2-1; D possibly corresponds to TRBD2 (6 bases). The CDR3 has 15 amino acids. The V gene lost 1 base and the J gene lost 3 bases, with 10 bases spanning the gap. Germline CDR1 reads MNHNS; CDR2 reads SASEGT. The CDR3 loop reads CASSEGAGRYNEQFF. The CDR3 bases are TGTGCCAGCAGTGAAGGGGCGGGACGCTACAATGAGCAGTTCTTC.

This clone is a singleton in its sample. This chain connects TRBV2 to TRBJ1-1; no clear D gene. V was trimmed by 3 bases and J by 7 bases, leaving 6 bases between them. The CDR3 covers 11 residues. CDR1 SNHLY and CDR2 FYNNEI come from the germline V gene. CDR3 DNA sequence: TGTGCCAGCAGTGAGAGCCATGAAGCTTTCTTT. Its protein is CASSESHEAFF.

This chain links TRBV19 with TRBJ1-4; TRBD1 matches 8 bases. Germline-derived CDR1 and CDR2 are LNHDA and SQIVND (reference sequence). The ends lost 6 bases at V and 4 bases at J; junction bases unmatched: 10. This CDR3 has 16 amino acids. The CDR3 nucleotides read TGTGCCAGTAGCCCGATAACAGGGGGTTTTAATGAAAAACTGTTTTTT. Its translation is CASSPITGGFNEKLFF. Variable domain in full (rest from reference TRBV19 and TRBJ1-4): DGGITQSPKYLFRKEGQNVTLSCEQNLNHDAMYWYRQDPGQGLRLIYYSQIVNDFQKGDIAEGYSVSREKKESFPLTVTSAQKNPTAFYLCASSPITGGFNEKLFFGSGTQLSVL.

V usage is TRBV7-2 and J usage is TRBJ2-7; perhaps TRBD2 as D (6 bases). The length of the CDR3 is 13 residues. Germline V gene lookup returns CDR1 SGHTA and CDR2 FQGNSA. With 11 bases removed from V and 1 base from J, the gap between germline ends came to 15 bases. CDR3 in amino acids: CAYRRAGSYEQYF. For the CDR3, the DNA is TGTGCCTACCGGAGGGCCGGATCCTACGAGCAGTACTTC.

The CDR3 reads CAGRTDIDEQYF. CDR3 in DNA: TGTGCCGGCCGGACTGATATCGACGAGCAGTACTTC. This chain connects TRBV2 to TRBJ2-7; a weak D match, TRBD2 (5 bases). The V end lost 11 bases, the J end lost 5 bases, and 16 bases lay between the germline ends. The CDR3 totals 12 residues. The germline V gene encodes CDR1 SNHLY and CDR2 FYNNEI. Using reference TRBV2 and TRBJ2-7 for the parts outside the CDR3, the full variable domain is EPEVTQTPSHQVTQMGQEVILRCVPISNHLYFYWYRQILGQKVEFLVSFYNNEISEKSEIFDDQFSVERPDGSNFTLKIRSTKLEDSAMYFCAGRTDIDEQYFGPGTRLTVT.

This chain's CDR3 is CASNLLAGAYEQYF. The CDR3 bases are TGTGCCAGCAACTTGCTAGCGGGCGCCTACGAGCAGTACTTC. The chain couples TRBV2 to TRBJ2-7, with 8 nucleotides matching TRBD2. The CDR3 is made up of 14 amino acids. The germline gives CDR1 SNHLY, CDR2 FYNNEI. V was clipped by 7 bases and J by 2 bases; unmatched bases: 7.

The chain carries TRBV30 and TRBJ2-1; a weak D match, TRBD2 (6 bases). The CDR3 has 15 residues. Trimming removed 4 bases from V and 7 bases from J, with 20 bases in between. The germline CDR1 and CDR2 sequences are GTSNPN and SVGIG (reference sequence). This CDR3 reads CAWTYLRGRVNEQFF. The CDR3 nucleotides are TGTGCCTGGACCTACCTTCGGGGGAGAGTAAATGAGCAGTTCTTC.

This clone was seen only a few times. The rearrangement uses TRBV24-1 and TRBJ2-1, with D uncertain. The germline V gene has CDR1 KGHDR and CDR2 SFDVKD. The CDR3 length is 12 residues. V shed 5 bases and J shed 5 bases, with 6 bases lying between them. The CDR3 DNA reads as TGTGCCACCAGTGCGAGCGACAATGAGCAGTTCTTC. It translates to CATSASDNEQFF.

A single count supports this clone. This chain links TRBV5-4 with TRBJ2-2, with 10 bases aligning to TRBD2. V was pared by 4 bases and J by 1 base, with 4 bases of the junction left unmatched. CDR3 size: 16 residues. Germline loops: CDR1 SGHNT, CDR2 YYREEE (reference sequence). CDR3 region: CASSGWTSGNTGELFF. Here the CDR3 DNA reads TGTGCCAGCAGCGGATGGACTAGCGGGAACACCGGGGAGCTGTTTTTT.

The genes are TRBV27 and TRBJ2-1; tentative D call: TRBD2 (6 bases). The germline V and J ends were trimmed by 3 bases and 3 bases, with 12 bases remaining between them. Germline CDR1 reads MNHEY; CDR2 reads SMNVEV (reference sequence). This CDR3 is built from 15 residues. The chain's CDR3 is CASSLDGSGYNEQFF. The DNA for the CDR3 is TGTGCCAGCAGTTTGGACGGGAGCGGCTACAATGAGCAGTTCTTC.

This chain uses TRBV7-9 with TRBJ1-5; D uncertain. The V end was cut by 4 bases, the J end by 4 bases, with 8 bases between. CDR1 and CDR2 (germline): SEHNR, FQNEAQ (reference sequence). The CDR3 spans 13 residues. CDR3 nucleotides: TGTGCCAGCAGCTCCGGTAAAAATCAGCCCCAGCATTTT. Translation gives CASSSGKNQPQHF. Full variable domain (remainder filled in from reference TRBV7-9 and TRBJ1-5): DTGVSQNPRHKITKRGQNVTFRCDPISEHNRLYWYRQTLGQGPEFLTYFQNEAQLEKSRLLSDRFSAERPKGSFSTLEIQRTEQGDSAMYLCASSSGKNQPQHFGDGTRLSIL.

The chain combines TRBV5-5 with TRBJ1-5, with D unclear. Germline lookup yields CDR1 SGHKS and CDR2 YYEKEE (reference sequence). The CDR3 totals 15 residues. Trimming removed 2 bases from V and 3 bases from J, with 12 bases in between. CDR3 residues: CASSLTIPLNQPQHF. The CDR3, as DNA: TGTGCCAGCAGCTTAACGATCCCACTCAATCAGCCCCAGCATTTT.

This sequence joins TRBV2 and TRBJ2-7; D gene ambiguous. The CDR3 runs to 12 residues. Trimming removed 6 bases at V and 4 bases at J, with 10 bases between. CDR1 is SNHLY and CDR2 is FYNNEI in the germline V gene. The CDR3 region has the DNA TGTGCCAGCAGCGTTCCAGGTTACGAGCAGTACTTC. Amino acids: CASSVPGYEQYF.

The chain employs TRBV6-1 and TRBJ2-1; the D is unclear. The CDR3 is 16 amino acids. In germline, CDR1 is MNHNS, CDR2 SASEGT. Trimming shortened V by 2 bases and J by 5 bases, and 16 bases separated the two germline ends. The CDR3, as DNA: TGTGCCAGCAGTGAAAGAGCTAGTAGCCTCAACAATGAGCAGTTCTTC. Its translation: CASSERASSLNNEQFF.

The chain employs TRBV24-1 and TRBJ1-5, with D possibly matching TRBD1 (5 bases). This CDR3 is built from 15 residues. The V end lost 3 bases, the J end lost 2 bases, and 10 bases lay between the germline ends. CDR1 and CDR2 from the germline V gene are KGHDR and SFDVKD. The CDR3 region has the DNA TGTGCCACCAGTGATAGTCAGGGTGGCAATCAGCCCCAGCATTTT. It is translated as CATSDSQGGNQPQHF.

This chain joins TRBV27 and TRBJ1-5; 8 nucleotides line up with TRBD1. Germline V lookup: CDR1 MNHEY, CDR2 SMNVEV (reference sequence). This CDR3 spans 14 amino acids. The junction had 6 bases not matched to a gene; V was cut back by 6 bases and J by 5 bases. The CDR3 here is CASSDGTGYQPQHF. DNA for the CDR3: TGTGCCAGCAGCGACGGGACAGGTTATCAGCCCCAGCATTTT.

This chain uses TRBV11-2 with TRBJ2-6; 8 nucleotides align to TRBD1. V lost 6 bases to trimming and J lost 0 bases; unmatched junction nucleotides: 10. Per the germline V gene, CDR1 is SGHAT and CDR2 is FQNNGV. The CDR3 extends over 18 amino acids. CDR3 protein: CASRRLRDRPSGANVLTF. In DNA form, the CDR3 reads TGTGCCAGCAGGAGACTAAGGGACAGGCCCTCTGGGGCCAACGTCCTGACTTTC.

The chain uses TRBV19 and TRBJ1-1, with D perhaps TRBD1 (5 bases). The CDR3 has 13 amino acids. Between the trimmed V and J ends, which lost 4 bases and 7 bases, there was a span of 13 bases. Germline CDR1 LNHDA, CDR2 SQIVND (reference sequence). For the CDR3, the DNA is TGTGCCAGTAGTAGGCAGGGTAGGGGTGAAGCTTTCTTT. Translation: CASSRQGRGEAFF.

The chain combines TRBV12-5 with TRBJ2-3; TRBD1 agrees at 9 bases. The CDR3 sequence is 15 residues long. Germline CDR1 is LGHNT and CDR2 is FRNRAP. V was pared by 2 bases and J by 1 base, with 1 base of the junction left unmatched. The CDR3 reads CASGLRQGGTDTQYF. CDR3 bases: TGTGCTAGTGGTTTGAGACAGGGGGGCACAGATACGCAGTATTTT.

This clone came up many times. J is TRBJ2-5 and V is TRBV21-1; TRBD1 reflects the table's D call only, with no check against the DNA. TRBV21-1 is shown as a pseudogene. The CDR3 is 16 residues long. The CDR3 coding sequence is TGTGCCAGCAGCAAAGCTTGGACAGGGCCGGAAGAGACCCAGTACTTC. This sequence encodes CASSKAWTGPEETQYF.